This T cell receptor (beta chain) was captured in a study of blood T cell repertoires in COVID-19. The overall study: The United States, Italy and Spain supplied acute and convalescent COVID-19 samples. T cells, B-cell-depleted T cells, or PBMCs supplied cDNA or gDNA.

CDR1 and CDR2 from the germline V gene are LGHDT and YNNKEL (reference sequence). The CDR3 length is 14 residues. With 6 bases removed from V and 4 bases from J, the gap between germline ends came to 15 bases. Original methodology: It was from reference gene primer amplification that nucleated cell counts were estimated. Sequenced by immunoSEQ multiplex PCR; TCRdb stores in-frame clones only, minus some. From that table come the V and J calls and clone size; the DNA was used to work out D and trimming. The sample yields about 250,000 clones, 86% seen once. The receptor's source is an elderly woman with COVID-19, enrolled during active disease. Sequenced: peripheral blood. The gene calls are TRBV3-1 (or the pseudogene TRBV3-2) and TRBJ1-1; D not certain. Here the CDR3 DNA reads TGTGCCAGCAGTCCCTCCCTAGTTGGCACTGAAGCTTTCTTT. As protein: CASSPSLVGTEAFF.